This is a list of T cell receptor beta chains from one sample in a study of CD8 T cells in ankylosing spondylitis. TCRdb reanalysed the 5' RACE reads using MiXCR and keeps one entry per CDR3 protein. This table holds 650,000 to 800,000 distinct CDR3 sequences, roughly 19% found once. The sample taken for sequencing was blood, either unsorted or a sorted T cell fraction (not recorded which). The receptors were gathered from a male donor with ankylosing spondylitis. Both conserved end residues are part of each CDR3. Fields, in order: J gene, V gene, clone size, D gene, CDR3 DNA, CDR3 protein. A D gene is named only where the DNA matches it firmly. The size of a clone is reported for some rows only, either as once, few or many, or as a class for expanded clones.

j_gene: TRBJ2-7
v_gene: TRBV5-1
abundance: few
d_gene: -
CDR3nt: TGCGCCAGCAGTGCGGGTCTGGGGCCCTCCTACGAGCAGTACTTC
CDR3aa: CASSAGLGPSYEQYF

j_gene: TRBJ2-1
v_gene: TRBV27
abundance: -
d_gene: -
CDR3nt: TGTGCCAGCAGCCGAGGGGTGGGCAATGAGCAGTTCTTC
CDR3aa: CASSRGVGNEQFF

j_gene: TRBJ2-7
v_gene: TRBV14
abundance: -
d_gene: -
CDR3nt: TGTGCCAGCAGCCAAGATCACTTGGCCTACGAGCAGTACTTC
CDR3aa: CASSQDHLAYEQYF

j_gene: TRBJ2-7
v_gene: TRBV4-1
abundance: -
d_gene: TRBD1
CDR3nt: TGCGCCAGCAGCCAAAGTTTAACAGGGGGCAGGGCCTACGAGCAGTACTTC
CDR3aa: CASSQSLTGGRAYEQYF

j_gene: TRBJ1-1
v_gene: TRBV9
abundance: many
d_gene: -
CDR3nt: TGTGCCAGCAGCCCTCGGGCCCTGAACACTGAAGCTTTCTTT
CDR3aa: CASSPRALNTEAFF

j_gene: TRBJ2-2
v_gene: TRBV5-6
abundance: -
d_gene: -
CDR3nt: TGTGCCAGCAGCTTGCTTCCACCCGGGGAGCTGTTTTTT
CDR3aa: CASSLLPPGELFF

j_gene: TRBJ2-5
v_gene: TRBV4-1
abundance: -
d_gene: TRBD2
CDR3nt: TGCGCCAGCAGCCCTAGCGGGGCGCCGGGGACCCAGTACTTC
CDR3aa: CASSPSGAPGTQYF

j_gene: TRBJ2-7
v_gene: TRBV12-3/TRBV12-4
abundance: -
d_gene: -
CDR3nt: TGTGCCAGCAGTTTACGGGCAGATAGCTCCTACGAGCAGTACTTC
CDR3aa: CASSLRADSSYEQYF

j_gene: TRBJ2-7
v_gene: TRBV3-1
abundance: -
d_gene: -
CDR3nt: TGTGCCAGCAGCCGAGGACTTCCTTGGAGGGACGAGCAGTACTTC
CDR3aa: CASSRGLPWRDEQYF

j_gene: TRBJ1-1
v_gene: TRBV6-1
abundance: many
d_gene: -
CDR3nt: TGTGCCAGCAGACTAGGACCCGGGAACACTGAAGCTTTCTTT
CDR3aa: CASRLGPGNTEAFF

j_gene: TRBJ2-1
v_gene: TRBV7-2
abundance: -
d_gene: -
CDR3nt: TGTGCCAGCAGCTTAAGGGCGCGGGAGCAGTTCTTC
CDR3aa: CASSLRAREQFF

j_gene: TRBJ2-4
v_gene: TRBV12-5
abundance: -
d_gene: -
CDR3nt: TGTGCTAGTGGTTTGTGGGGGGCTGACATTCAGTACTTC
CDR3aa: CASGLWGADIQYF

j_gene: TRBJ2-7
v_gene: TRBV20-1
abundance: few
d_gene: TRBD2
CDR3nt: TGCAGTGCTAGGAGCGGGGGTAGCGAGCAGTACTTC
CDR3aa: CSARSGGSEQYF

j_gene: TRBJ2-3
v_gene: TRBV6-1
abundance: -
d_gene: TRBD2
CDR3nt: TGTGCCAGCAGTAAACTAGCGGGAGGGTCAGATACGCAGTATTTT
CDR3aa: CASSKLAGGSDTQYF

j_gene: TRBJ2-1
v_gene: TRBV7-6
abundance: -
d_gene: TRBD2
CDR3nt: TGTGCCAGCAGCACCGGGACTAGCGGGGGACCCTACAATGAGCAGTTCTTC
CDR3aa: CASSTGTSGGPYNEQFF

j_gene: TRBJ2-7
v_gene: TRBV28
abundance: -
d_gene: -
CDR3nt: TGTGCCAGCAGCTGGGGCACGCACAACGACGCGCAGTACTTC
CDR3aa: CASSWGTHNDAQYF

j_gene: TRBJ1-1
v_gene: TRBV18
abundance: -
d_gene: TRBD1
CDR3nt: TGTGCCAGCTCACACCGAACGGGGACAGGGGACGGGGGCACTGAAGCTTTCTTT
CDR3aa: CASSHRTGTGDGGTEAFF

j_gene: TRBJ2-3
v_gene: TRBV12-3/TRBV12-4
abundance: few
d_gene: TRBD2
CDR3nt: TGTGCCAGCAACTTAGCGGGGGGGCCCACAGATACGCAGTATTTT
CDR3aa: CASNLAGGPTDTQYF

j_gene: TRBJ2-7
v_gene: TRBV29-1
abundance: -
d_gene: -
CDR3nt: TGCAGCGTTGAAACAGGGTTGGCCGAGCAGTACTTC
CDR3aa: CSVETGLAEQYF

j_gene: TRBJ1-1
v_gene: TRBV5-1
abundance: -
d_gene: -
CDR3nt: TGCGCCAGCAGCTTGGGGGAAAACAGGGTGGCTGAAGCTTTCTTT
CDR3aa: CASSLGENRVAEAFF

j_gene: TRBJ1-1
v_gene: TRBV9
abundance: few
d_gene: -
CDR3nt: TGTGCCAGCAGCTCGGGAGAGGGTGACATGAACACTGAAGCTTTCTTT
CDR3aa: CASSSGEGDMNTEAFF

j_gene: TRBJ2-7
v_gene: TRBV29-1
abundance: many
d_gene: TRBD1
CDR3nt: TGCAGCGTTGATGGACAGGGGGTCTACGAGCAGTACTTC
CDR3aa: CSVDGQGVYEQYF

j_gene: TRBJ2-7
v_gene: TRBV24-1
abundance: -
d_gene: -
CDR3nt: TGTGCCACCGGACCGGGACATCGCGAGCAGTACTTC
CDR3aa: CATGPGHREQYF

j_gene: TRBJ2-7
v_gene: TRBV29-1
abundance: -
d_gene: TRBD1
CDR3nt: TGCAGCGTTGGCGAGGGGACAGGGAGTGCGGACGAGCAGTACTTC
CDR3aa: CSVGEGTGSADEQYF

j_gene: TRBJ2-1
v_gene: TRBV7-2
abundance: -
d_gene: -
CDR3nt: TGTGCCAGCAGGACTACCTCTAGCGAGGGTTCCTACAATGAGCAGTTCTTC
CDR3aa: CASRTTSSEGSYNEQFF

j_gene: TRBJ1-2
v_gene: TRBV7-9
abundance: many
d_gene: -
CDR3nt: TGTGCCAGCAGCTTAGCCGGGGCAGACAACTATGGCTACACCTTC
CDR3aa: CASSLAGADNYGYTF